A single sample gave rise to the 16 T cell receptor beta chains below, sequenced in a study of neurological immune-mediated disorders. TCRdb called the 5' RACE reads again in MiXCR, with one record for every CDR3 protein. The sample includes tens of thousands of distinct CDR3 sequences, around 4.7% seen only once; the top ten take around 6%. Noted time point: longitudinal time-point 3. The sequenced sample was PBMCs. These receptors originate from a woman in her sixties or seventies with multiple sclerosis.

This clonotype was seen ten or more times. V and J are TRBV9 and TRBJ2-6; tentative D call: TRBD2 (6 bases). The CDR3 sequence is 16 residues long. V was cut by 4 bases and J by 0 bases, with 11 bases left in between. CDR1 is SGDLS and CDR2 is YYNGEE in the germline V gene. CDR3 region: CASSRGGSSGANVLTF. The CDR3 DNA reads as TGTGCCAGCAGCCGGGGAGGAAGCTCTGGGGCCAACGTCCTGACTTTC.

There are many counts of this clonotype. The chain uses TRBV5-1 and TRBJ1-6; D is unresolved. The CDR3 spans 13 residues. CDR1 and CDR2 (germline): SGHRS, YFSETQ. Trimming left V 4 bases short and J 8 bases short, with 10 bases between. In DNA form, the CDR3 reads TGCGCCAGCAGCCCGCACAACGATTCACCCCTCCACTTT. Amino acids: CASSPHNDSPLHF.

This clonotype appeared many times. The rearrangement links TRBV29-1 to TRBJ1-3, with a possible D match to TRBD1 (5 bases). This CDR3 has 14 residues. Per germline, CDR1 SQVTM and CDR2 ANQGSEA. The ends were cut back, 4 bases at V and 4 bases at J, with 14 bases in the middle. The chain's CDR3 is CSVGVSGLGNTIYF. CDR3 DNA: TGCAGCGTTGGCGTGTCAGGGTTGGGAAACACCATATATTTT.

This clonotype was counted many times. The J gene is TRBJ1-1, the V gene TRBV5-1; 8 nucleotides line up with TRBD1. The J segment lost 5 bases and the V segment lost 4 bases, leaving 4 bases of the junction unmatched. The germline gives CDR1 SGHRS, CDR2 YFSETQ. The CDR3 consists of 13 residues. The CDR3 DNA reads TGCGCCAGCAGCGGGCAGGGGGCAACTGAAGCTTTCTTT. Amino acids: CASSGQGATEAFF.

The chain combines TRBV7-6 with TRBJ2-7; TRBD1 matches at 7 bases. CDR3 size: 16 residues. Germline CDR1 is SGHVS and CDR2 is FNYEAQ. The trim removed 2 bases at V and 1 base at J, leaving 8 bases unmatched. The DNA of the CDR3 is TGTGCCAGCAGCTTAAGATCAACAGGGGCGTCCTACGAGCAGTACTTC. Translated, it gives CASSLRSTGASYEQYF.

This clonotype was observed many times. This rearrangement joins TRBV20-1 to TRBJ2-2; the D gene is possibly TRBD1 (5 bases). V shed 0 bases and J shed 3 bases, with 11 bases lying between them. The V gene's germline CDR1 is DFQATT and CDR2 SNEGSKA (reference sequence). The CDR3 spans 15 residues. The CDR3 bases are TGCAGTGCTAGAGACCCCGCAGGGCACACCGGGGAGCTGTTTTTT. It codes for CSARDPAGHTGELFF.

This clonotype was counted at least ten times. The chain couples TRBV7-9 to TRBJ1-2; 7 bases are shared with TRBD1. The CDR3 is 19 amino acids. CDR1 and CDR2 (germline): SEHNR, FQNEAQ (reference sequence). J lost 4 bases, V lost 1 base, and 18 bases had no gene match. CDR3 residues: CASSLVPGTAKERAYGYTF. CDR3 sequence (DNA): TGTGCCAGCAGCTTAGTCCCAGGGACAGCGAAAGAGAGAGCCTATGGCTACACCTTC.

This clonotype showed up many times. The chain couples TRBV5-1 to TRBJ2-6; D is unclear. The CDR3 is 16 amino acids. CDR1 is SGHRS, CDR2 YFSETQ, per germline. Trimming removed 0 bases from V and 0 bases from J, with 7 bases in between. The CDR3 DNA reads TGCGCCAGCAGCTTGGAAGCCCGCTCTGGGGCCAACGTCCTGACTTTC. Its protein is CASSLEARSGANVLTF. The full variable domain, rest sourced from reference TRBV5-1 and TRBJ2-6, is KAGVTQTPRYLIKTRGQQVTLSCSPISGHRSVSWYQQTPGQGLQFLFEYFSETQRNKGNFPGRFSGRQFSNSRSEMNVSTLELGDSALYLCASSLEARSGANVLTFGAGSRLTVL.

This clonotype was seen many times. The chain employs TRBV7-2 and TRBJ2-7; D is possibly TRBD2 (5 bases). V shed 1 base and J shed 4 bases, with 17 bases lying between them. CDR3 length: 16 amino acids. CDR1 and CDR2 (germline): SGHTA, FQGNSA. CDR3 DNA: TGTGCCAGCAGCTTAGTTGTGGAGAGGGCCCGGTACGAGCAGTACTTC. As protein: CASSLVVERARYEQYF. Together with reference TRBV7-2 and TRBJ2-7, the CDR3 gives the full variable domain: GAGVSQSPSNKVTEKGKDVELRCDPISGHTALYWYRQSLGQGLEFLIYFQGNSAPDKSGLPSDRFSAERTGGSVSTLTIQRTQQEDSAVYLCASSLVVERARYEQYFGPGTRLTVT.

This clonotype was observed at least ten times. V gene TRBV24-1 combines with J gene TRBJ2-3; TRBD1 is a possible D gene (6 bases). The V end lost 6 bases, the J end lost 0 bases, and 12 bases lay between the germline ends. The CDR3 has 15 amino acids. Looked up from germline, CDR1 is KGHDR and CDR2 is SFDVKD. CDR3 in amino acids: CATSPPGQSTDTQYF. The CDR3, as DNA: TGTGCCACCAGTCCACCGGGACAAAGCACAGATACGCAGTATTTT.

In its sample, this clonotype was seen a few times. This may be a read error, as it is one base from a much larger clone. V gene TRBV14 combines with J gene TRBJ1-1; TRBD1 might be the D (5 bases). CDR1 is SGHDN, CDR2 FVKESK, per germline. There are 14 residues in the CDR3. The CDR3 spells CVSSRGTVGTEAFF. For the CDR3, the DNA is TGTGTCAGCAGCCGGGGGACGGTGGGCACTGAAGCTTTCTTT.

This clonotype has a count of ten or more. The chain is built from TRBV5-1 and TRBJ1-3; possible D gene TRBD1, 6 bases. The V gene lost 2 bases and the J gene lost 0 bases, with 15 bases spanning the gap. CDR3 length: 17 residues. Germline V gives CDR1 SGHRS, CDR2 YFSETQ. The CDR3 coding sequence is TGCGCCAGCAGCTTCGGTGACAGGTCCAGCTCTGGAAACACCATATATTTT. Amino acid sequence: CASSFGDRSSSGNTIYF. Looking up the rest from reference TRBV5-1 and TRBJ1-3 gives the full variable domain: KAGVTQTPRYLIKTRGQQVTLSCSPISGHRSVSWYQQTPGQGLQFLFEYFSETQRNKGNFPGRFSGRQFSNSRSEMNVSTLELGDSALYLCASSFGDRSSSGNTIYFGEGSWLTVV.

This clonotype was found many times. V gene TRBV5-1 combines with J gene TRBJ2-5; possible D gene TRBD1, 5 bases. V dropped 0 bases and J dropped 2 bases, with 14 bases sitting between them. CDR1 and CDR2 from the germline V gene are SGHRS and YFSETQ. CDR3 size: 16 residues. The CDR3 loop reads CASSLAGGAGQETQYF. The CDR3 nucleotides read TGCGCCAGCAGCTTGGCCGGTGGGGCAGGGCAAGAGACCCAGTACTTC.

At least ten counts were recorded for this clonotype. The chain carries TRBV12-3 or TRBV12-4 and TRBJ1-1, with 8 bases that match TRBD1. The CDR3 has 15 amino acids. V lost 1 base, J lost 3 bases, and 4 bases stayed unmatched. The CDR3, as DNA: TGTGCCAGCAGTTTAGGGACAGGGTTCGACACTGAAGCTTTCTTT. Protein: CASSLGTGFDTEAFF.

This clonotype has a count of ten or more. For the CDR3, the DNA is TGTGCCAGCAGTAGGGAAAGGGGCTATCAGCCCCAGCATTTT. Translating it yields CASSRERGYQPQHF. The chain joins TRBV6-5 to TRBJ1-5, with D possibly being TRBD1 (5 bases). The CDR3 loop spans 14 amino acids. The germline V gene encodes CDR1 MNHEY and CDR2 SVGAGI. V was cut by 5 bases and J by 5 bases, with 13 bases left in between.

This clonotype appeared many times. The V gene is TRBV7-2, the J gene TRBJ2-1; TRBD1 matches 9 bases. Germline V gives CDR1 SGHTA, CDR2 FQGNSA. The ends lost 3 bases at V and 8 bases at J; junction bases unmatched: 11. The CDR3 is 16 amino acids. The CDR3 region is CASSFSGTGRVHEQFF. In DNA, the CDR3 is TGTGCCAGCAGCTTCTCCGGGACAGGGAGGGTACATGAGCAGTTCTTC.